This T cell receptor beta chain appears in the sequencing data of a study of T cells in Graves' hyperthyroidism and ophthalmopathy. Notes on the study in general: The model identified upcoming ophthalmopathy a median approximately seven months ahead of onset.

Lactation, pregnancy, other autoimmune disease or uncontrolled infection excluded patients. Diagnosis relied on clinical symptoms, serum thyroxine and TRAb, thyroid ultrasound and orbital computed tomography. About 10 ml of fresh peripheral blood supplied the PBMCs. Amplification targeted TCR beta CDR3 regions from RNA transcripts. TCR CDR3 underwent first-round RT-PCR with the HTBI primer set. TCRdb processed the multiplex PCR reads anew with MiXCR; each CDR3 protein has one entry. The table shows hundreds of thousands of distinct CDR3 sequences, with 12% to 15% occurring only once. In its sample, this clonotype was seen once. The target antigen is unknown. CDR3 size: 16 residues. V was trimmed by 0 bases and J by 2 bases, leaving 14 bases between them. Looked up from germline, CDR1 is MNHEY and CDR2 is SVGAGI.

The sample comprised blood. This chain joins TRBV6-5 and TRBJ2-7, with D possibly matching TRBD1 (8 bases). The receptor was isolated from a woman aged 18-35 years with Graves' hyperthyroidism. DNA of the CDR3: TGTGCCAGCAGTTACTCGGCCACAGGGGGGGCCTACGAGCAGTACTTC. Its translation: CASSYSATGGAYEQYF.